These T cell receptor beta chains were read from a single sample in a study of cytomegalovirus exposure and HLA in healthy donors. Repertoires were generated with immunoSEQ multiplex PCR, while TCRdb's copy carries only in-frame clones and drops some. This sample has around 240,000 clones, with roughly 90% found just once. Sample: PBMCs. These receptors were collected from a woman aged 18-29 years in good health and CMV-seronegative. Both conserved end residues are part of each CDR3. The order of the fields is clone size, V gene, CDR3 protein. Only part of the rows carry a size: once, few, many, or a class if the clone is expanded.

size: .
V: TRBV7-6
CDR3: CASSLDWSGQTNYGYTF

size: .
V: TRBV6-5
CDR3: CASSRSVNEQFF

size: .
V: TRBV9
CDR3: CASSVSRAANTGELFF

size: .
V: TRBV5-1
CDR3: CASSLGQGPEKLFF

size: .
V: TRBV9
CDR3: CASNPNSGDTGELFF

size: .
V: TRBV25-1
CDR3: CASSEEVRPLNEQFF

size: .
V: TRBV10-3
CDR3: CAIRTSGQETQYF

size: .
V: TRBV4-3
CDR3: CASSQDGDSLASYEQYF

size: .
V: TRBV10-1
CDR3: CASRGFNPGGSHYEQYF

size: .
V: TRBV19
CDR3: CASSTLYTSGGAFNTDTQYF

size: .
V: TRBV29-1
CDR3: CSVESSGGTEAFF

size: .
V: TRBV7-6
CDR3: CASSLSAGGYYSGANVLTF

size: .
V: TRBV7-9
CDR3: CASSLGQGAGNTIYF

size: once
V: TRBV27
CDR3: CASSLWASTDTQYF

size: once
V: TRBV4-3
CDR3: CASSQASQGGEKLFF

size: .
V: TRBV25-1
CDR3: CASSDSGGRNTGELFF

size: .
V: TRBV6-4
CDR3: CASSRVALAKNIQYF

size: once
V: TRBV6-1
CDR3: CASSGTRAPPLHF

size: .
V: TRBV9
CDR3: CASSSPGQPYEQYF

size: .
V: TRBV19
CDR3: CASKGRGYEQYF

size: .
V: TRBV2
CDR3: CATAVQNEQFF

size: .
V: TRBV6-5
CDR3: CASSPGETQYF

size: .
V: TRBV5-1
CDR3: CASSGEQGETQYF

size: .
V: TRBV28
CDR3: CASSLPTTTPSNQPQHF

size: .
V: TRBV27
CDR3: CASSLLGQVEAFF

size: .
V: TRBV7-9
CDR3: CASSPTSGSYNEQFF

size: .
V: TRBV4-1
CDR3: CASRGGNTEAFF

size: .
V: TRBV5-5
CDR3: CASSLAWGRSYNSPLHF

size: .
V: TRBV4-1
CDR3: CASSQGGQGINEQFF

size: .
V: TRBV19
CDR3: CASNNRGAYEQYF

size: .
V: TRBV29-1
CDR3: CSVVGTGDSRYNEQFF

size: .
V: TRBV4-3
CDR3: CASSPIGGAGEKLFF

size: .
V: TRBV28
CDR3: CASSPETSGGGNEQFF

size: .
V: TRBV6-5
CDR3: CASSETWSGELFF

size: .
V: TRBV9
CDR3: CASSVGGQRQETQYF

size: .
V: TRBV28
CDR3: CASSFRQPGYTEAFF

size: .
V: TRBV2
CDR3: CASSPPILMGGDSPLHF

size: .
V: TRBV9
CDR3: CASSVAPSPTGELFF

size: .
V: TRBV29-1
CDR3: CSVEFTQSHFNTEAFF

size: .
V: TRBV7-3
CDR3: CASSEQASNTEAFF

size: .
V: TRBV5-1
CDR3: CASSFIQGVGVNTEAFF

size: .
V: TRBV2
CDR3: CASRKTAFSGNTIYF

size: .
V: TRBV18
CDR3: CASSPGTGRTEAFF

size: .
V: TRBV18
CDR3: CASSPQQGHKLRGEQYF

size: .
V: TRBV11-3
CDR3: CASSLAIGISNEQFF

size: .
V: TRBV28
CDR3: CASSRGGYTEAFF

size: .
V: TRBV2
CDR3: CVSSPDTNYGYTF

size: .
V: TRBV30
CDR3: CAWSWEGYEQYF

size: .
V: TRBV27
CDR3: CASSFRGNYGYTF

size: .
V: TRBV28
CDR3: CASSYPLGQLNQPQHF